This TCR beta chain was captured by sequencing in a study of CD8+ T cells in alopecia areata. About the research overall: The duration of tofacitinib was 6 to 18 months, with 6 months off drug afterward.

The trim removed 4 bases at V and 6 bases at J, leaving 6 bases unmatched. Looked up from germline, CDR1 is SEHNR and CDR2 is FQNEAQ (reference sequence). This CDR3 contains 14 residues. cDNA reverse transcribed from extracted RNA served as the sequencing template. The protocol was immunoSEQ multiplex PCR, while the TCRdb copy is restricted to in-frame clones and leaves out a portion. The repertoire holds hundreds of thousands of clones, with about 68% as singletons. Of note for this clone: Its antigen remains unidentified.

Findings and caveats of the study: Scalp sample sequencing also detects resident alphabeta T cells of normal skin. Lesional tissue from the scalp (especially in alopecia totalis/universalis) showed higher clonality than normal scalp.

This receptor was identified in a human donor with alopecia areata. The chain carries TRBV7-9 and TRBJ1-2; 9 nucleotides line up with TRBD1. The specimen comprised CD4+ T cells sorted from blood, sampled at week 0. The CDR3 spells CASSSRDRDNGYTF. For the CDR3, the DNA is TGTGCCAGCAGCTCCCGGGACAGGGATAATGGCTACACCTTC.